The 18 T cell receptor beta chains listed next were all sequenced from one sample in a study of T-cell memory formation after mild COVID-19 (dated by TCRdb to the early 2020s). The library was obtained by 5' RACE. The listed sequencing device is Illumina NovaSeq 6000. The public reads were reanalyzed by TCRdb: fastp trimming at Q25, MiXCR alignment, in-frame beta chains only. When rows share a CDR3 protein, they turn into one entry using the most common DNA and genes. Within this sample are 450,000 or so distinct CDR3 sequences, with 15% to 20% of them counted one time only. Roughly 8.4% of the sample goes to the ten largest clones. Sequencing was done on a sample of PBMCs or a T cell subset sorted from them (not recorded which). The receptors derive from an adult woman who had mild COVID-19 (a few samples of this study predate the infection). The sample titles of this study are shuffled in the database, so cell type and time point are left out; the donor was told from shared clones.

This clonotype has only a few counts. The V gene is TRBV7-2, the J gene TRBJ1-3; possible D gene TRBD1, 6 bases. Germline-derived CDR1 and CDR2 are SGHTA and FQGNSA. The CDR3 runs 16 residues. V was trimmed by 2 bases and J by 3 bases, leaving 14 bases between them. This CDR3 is CASSLITRGLGNTIYF. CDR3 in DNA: TGTGCCAGCAGCTTAATAACCAGGGGCCTTGGAAACACCATATATTTT.

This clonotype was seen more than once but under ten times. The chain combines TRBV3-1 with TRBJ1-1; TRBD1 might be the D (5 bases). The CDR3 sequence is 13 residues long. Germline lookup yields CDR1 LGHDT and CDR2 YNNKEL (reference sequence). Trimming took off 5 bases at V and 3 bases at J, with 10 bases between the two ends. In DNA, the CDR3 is TGTGCCAGCAGCGAGACAGCGGACACTGAAGCTTTCTTT. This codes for CASSETADTEAFF. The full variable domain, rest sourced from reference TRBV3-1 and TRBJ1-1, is DTAVSQTPKYLVTQMGNDKSIKCEQNLGHDTMYWYKQDSKKFLKIMFSYNNKELIINETVPNRFSPKSPDKAHLNLHINSLELGDSAVYFCASSETADTEAFFGQGTRLTVV.

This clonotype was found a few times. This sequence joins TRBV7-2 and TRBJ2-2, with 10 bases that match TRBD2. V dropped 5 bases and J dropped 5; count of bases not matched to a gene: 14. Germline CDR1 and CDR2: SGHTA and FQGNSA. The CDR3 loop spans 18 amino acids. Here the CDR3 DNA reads TGTGCCAGCAGCCCCACACAACTAGCGGGATTTAGGACCGGGGAGCTGTTTTTT. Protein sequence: CASSPTQLAGFRTGELFF.

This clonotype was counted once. CDR3 in amino acids: CSVEGDRGQDTEAFF. CDR3 nucleotides: TGCAGCGTTGAGGGGGACAGGGGGCAGGACACTGAAGCTTTCTTT. The V and J genes are TRBV29-1 and TRBJ1-1; 12 bases agree with TRBD1. This CDR3 is 15 amino acids long. CDR1 SQVTM and CDR2 ANQGSEA come from the germline V gene. Trimming took 3 bases from V and 3 from J; bases not matched to a gene: 5.

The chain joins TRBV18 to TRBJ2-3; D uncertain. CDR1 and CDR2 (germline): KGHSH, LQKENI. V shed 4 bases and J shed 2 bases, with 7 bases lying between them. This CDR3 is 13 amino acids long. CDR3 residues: CASSLAATDTQYF. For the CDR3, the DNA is TGTGCCAGCTCACTCGCGGCCACAGATACGCAGTATTTT.

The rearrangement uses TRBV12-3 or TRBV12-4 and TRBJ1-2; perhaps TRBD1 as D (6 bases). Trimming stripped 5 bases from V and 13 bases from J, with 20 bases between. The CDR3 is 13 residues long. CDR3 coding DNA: TGTGCCAGCAGTCCTGGGGGCGACCGTGCAAGCACCTTC. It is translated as CASSPGGDRASTF.

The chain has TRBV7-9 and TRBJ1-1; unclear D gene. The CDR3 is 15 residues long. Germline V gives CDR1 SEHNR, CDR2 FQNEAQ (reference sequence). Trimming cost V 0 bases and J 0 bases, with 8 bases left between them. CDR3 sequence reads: CASSLAIGLNTEAFF. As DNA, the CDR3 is TGTGCCAGCAGCTTAGCGATAGGCCTGAACACTGAAGCTTTCTTT.

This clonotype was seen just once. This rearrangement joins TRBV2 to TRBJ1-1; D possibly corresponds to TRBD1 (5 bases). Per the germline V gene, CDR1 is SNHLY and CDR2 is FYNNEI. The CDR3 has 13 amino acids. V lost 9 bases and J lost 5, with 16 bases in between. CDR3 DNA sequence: TGTGCCAGGACAGAATCAGAATGGACTGAAGCTTTCTTT. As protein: CARTESEWTEAFF.

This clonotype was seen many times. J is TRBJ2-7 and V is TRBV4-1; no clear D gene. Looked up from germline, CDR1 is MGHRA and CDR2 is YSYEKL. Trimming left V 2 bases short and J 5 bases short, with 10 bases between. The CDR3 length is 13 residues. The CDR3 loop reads CASSQPNGDEQYF. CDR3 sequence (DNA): TGCGCCAGCAGCCAACCGAATGGGGACGAGCAGTACTTC.

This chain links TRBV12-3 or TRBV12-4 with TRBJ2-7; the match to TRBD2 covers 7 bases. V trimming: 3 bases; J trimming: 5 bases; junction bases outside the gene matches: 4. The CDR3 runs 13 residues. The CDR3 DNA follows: TGTGCCAGCAGTTTCGGGGGGTACCACGAGCAGTACTTC. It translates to CASSFGGYHEQYF.

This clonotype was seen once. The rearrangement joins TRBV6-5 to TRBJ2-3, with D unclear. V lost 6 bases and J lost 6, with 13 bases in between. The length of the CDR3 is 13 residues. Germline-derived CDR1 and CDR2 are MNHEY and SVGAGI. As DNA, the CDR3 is TGTGCCAGCAGATTAACCCTACCGGATACGCAGTATTTT. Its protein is CASRLTLPDTQYF.

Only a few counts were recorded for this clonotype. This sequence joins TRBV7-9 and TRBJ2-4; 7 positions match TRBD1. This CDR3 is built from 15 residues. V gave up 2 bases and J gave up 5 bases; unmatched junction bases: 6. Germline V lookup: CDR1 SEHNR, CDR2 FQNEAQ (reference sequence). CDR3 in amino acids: CASSLIRDSENIQYF. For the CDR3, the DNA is TGTGCCAGCAGCTTAATCCGGGACAGCGAAAACATTCAGTACTTC.

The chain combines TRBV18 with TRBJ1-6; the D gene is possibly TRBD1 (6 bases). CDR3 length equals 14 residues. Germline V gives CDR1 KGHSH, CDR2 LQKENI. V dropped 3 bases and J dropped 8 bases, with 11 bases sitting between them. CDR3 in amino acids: CASSPDSNYSPLHF. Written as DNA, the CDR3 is TGTGCCAGCTCACCGGACAGCAACTATTCACCCCTCCACTTT.

CDR3 DNA sequence: TGTGCCAGCTGCGTCCTAGCGGACTACAATGAGCAGTTCTTC. This sequence encodes CASCVLADYNEQFF. J is TRBJ2-1 and V is TRBV6-1; 7 nucleotides line up with TRBD2. This CDR3 has 14 amino acids. The germline V gene has CDR1 MNHNS and CDR2 SASEGT. V dropped 8 bases and J dropped 3; count of bases not matched to a gene: 7.

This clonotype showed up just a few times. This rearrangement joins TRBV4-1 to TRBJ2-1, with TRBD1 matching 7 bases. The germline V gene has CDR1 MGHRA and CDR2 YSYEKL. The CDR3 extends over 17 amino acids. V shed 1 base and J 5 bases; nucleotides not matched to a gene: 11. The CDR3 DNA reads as TGCGCCAGCAGCCAAGGTTCAGGGACAGTAGGGGACAATGAGCAGTTCTTC. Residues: CASSQGSGTVGDNEQFF.

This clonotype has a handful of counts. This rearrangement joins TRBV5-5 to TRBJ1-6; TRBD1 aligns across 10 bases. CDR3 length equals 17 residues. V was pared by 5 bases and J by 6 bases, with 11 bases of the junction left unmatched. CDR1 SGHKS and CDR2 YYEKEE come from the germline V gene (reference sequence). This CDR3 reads CASRPSGTGAANSPLHF. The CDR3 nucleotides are TGTGCCAGCAGGCCCTCCGGGACAGGGGCCGCTAATTCACCCCTCCACTTT.

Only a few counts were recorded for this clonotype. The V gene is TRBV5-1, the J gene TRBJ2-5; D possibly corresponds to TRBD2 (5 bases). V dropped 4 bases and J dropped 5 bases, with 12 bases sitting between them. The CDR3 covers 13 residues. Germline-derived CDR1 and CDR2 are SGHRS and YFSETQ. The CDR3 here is CASSAGPGETQYF. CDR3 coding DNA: TGCGCCAGCAGCGCCGGCCCGGGGGAGACCCAGTACTTC.

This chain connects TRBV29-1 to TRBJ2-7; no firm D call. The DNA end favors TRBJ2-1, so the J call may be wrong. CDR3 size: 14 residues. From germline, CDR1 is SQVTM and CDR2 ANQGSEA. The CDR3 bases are TGCAGCGTTGCCGGCTATGCCAGTCACTACGAGCAGTTCTTC. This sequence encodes CSVAGYASHYEQFF.